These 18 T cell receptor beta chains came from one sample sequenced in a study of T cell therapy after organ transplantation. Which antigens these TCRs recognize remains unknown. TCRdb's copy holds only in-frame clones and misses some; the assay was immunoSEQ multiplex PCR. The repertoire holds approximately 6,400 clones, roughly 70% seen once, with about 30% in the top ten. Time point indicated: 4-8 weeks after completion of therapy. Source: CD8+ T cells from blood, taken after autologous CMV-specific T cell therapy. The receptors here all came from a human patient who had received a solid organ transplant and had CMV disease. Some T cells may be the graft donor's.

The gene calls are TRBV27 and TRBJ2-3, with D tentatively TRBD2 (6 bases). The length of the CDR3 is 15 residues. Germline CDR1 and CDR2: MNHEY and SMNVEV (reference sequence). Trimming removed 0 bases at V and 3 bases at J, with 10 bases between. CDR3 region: CASSLSSGLTDTQYF. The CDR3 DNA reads TGTGCCAGCAGTTTATCTAGCGGACTAACAGATACGCAGTATTTT.

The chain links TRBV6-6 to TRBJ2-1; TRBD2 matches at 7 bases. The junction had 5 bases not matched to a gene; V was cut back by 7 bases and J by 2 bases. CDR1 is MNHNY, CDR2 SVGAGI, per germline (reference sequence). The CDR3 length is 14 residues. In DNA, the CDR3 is TGTGCCAGCATGCCCAGCGGGACCTACAATGAGCAGTTCTTC. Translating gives CASMPSGTYNEQFF.

CDR3 loop: CSVDRITSGNTIYF. CDR3 bases: TGCAGCGTTGACCGAATCACATCTGGAAACACCATATATTTT. The chain recombines TRBV29-1 with TRBJ1-3; D ambiguous. The length of the CDR3 is 14 residues. The germline gives CDR1 SQVTM, CDR2 ANQGSEA. V shed 3 bases and J shed 1 base, with 10 bases lying between them.

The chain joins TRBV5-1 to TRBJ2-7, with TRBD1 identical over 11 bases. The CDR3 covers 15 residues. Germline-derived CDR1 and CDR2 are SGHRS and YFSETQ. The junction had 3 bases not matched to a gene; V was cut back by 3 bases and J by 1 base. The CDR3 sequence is CASSSGTGGSYEQYF. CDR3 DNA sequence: TGCGCCAGCAGCTCAGGGACAGGGGGGTCCTACGAGCAGTACTTC.

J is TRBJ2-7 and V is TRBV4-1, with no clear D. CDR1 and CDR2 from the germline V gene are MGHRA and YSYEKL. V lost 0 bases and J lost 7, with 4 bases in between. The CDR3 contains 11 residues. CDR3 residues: CASSQEREQYF. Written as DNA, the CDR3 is TGCGCCAGCAGCCAAGAAAGGGAGCAGTACTTC.

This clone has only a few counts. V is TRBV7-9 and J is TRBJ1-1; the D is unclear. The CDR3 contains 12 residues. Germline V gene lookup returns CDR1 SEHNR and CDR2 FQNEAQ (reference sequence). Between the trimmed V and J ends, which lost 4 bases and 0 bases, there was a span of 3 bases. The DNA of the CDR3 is TGTGCCAGCAGCTCAATGAACACTGAAGCTTTCTTT. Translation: CASSSMNTEAFF.

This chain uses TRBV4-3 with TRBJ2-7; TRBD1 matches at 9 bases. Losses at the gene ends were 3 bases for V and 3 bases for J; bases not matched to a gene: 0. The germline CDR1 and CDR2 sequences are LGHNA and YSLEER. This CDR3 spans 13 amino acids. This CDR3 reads CASSQTGGYEQYF. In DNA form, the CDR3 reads TGCGCCAGCAGCCAGACAGGGGGCTACGAGCAGTACTTC.

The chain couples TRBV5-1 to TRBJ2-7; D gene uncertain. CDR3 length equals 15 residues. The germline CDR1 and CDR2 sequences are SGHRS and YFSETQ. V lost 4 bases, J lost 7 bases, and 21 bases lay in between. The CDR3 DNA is TGCGCCAGCAGCCAAGATTACACAAACCGAGATGAGCAGTACTTC. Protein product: CASSQDYTNRDEQYF.

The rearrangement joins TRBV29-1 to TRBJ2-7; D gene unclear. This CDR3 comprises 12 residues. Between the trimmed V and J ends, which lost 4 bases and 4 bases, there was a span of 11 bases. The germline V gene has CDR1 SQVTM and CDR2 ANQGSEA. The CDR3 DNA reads TGCAGCGTTGTAGAGGAGACATACGAGCAGTACTTC. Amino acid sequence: CSVVEETYEQYF.

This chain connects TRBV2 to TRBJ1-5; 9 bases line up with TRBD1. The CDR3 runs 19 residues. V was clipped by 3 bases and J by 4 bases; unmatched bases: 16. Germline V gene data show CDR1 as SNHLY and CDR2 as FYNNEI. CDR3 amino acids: CASSDQAGTGLEGNQPQHF. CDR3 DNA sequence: TGTGCCAGCAGTGACCAAGCCGGGACAGGGTTGGAGGGTAATCAGCCCCAGCATTTT.

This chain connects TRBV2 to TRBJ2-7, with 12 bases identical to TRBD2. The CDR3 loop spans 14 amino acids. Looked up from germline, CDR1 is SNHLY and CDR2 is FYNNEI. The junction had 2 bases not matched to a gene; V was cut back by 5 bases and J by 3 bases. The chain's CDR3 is CASSPSGGGYEQYF. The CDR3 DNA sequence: TGTGCCAGCAGTCCTAGCGGGGGGGGCTACGAGCAGTACTTC. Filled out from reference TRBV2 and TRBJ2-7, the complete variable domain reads EPEVTQTPSHQVTQMGQEVILRCVPISNHLYFYWYRQILGQKVEFLVSFYNNEISEKSEIFDDQFSVERPDGSNFTLKIRSTKLEDSAMYFCASSPSGGGYEQYFGPGTRLTVT.

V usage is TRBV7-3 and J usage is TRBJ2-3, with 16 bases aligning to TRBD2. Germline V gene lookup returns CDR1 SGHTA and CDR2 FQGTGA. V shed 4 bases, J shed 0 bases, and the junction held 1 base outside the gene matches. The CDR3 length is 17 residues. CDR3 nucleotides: TGTGCCAGCAGCTGGGGACTAGCGGGAGGGAGCACAGATACGCAGTATTTT. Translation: CASSWGLAGGSTDTQYF.

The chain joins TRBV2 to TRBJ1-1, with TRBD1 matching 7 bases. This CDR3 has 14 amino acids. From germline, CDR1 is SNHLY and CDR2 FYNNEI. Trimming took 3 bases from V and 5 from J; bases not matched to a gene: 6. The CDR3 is CASSDWSGGTEAFF. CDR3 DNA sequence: TGTGCCAGCAGTGATTGGTCAGGGGGGACTGAAGCTTTCTTT.

For the CDR3, the DNA is TGTGCCAGCAGTGAGGCACAAGGGGGACTAGCGGGAGAAGAGCAGTACTTC. Amino acid sequence: CASSEAQGGLAGEEQYF. V usage is TRBV6-1 and J usage is TRBJ2-7, with TRBD2 matching over 14 bases. This CDR3 has 17 amino acids. J lost 7 bases, V lost 3 bases, and 11 bases had no gene match. Germline values: CDR1 MNHNS, CDR2 SASEGT.

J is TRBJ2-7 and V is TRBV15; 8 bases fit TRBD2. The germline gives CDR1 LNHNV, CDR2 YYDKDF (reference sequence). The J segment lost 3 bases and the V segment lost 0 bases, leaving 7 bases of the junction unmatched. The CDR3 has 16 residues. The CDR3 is CATSRERAGAHYEQYF. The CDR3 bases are TGTGCCACCAGCAGAGAGAGAGCGGGAGCCCACTACGAGCAGTACTTC.

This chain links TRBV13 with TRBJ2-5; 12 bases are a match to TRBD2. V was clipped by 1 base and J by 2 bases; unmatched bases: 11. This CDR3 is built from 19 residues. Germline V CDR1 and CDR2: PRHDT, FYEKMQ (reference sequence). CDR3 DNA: TGTGCCAGCAGCTTAGATGGGCTAGCGGGAGGGCCCGGGCAAGAGACCCAGTACTTC. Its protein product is CASSLDGLAGGPGQETQYF.

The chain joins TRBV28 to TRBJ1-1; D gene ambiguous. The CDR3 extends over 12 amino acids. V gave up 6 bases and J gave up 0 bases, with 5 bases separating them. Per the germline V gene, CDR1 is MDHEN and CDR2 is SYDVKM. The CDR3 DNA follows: TGTGCCAGCAGGGATCTGAACACTGAAGCTTTCTTT. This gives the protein CASRDLNTEAFF.

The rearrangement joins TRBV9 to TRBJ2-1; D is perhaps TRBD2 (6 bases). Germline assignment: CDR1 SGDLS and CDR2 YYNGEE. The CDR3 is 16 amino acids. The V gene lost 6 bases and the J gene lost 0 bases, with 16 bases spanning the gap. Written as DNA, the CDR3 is TGTGCCAGCACCCAGCGGGCGTCAAGCTCCTACAATGAGCAGTTCTTC. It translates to CASTQRASSSYNEQFF.